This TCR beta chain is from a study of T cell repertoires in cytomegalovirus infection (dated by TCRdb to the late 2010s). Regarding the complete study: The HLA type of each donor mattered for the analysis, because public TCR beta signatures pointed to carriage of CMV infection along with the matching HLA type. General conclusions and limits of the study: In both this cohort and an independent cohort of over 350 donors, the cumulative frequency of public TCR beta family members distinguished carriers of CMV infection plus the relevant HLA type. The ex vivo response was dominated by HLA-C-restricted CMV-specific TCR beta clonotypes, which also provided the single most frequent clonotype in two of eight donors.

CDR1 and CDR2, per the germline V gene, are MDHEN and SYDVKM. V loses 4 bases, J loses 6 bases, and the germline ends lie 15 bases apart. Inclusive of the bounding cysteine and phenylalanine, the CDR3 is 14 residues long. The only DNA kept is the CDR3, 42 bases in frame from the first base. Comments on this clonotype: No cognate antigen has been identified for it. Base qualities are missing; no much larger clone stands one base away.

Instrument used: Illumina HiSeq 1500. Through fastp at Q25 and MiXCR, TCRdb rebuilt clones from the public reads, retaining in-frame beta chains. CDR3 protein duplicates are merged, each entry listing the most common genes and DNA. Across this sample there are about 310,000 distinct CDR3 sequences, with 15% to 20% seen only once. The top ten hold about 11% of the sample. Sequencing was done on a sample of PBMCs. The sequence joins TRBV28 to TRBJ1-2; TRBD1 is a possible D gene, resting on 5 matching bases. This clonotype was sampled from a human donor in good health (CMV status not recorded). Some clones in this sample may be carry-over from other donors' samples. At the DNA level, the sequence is TGTGCCAGCAGTTCGGTCGGCTCGGGGCATGGCTACACCTTC. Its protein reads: CASSSVGSGHGYTF.